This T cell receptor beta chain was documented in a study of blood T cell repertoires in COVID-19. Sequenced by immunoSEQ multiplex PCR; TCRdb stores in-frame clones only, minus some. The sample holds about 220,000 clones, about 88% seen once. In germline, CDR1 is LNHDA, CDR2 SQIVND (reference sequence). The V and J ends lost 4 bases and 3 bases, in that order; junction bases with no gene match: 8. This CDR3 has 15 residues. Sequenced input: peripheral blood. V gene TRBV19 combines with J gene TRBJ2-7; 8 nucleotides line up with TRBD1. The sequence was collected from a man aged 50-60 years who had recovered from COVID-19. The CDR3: CASSTPRQGRYEQYF. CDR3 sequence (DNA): TGTGCCAGTAGTACCCCAAGACAGGGGCGCTACGAGCAGTACTTC.